This T cell receptor (beta chain) was profiled in a study of blood T cell repertoires in COVID-19. Study-level information: Samples representing acute and convalescent COVID-19 were sourced from the United States, Italy and Spain. T cells, B-cell-depleted T cells, or PBMCs provided the cDNA or gDNA that served as material.

Authors' analysis steps: Nucleated cell number was recorded as an estimate derived from reference gene primer amplification. Data came from immunoSEQ multiplex PCR; TCRdb stores just in-frame clones and leaves some out. V and J calls plus clone size are reproduced from that table; the DNA served to infer D and trimming. The repertoire consists of approximately 150,000 clones, with just over 90% occurring once and the leading ten covering around 5%. Recruited during active infection, patients (from Seattle) were subsequently followed longitudinally. Trimming pared 1 base from V and 5 bases from J, leaving 6 bases between. The germline gives CDR1 LGHDT, CDR2 YNNKEL (reference sequence). The CDR3 is made up of 12 amino acids.

The rearrangement links TRBV3-1 (or the pseudogene TRBV3-2) to TRBJ2-7; D is perhaps TRBD1 (6 bases). The origin of this receptor is a man younger than 35 with COVID-19, enrolled during active disease. The sample consisted of peripheral blood. CDR3 sequence (DNA): TGTGCCAGCAGCCAAGGGGGGCACGAGCAGTACTTC. This gives the protein CASSQGGHEQYF.